This T cell receptor beta chain was obtained from a study of blood T cells in healthy people across ages. Germline CDR1 and CDR2: PRHDT and FYEKMQ (reference sequence). With 5 bases removed from V and 3 bases from J, the gap between germline ends came to 12 bases. The CDR3 runs to 14 residues. This clonotype was counted only a few times. Using a J-beta primer mix together with a sample-barcoded 5' primer, a second PCR was run for roughly 6 to 12 cycles. A single record per CDR3 protein comes from TCRdb applying MiXCR to the 5' RACE reads. Among 850,000 or so distinct CDR3 sequences listed, around 30% were seen once.

Sample: blood. The source of this sequence is a woman at least 80 years old in good health. This rearrangement joins TRBV13 to TRBJ2-3, with D possibly being TRBD2 (7 bases). The CDR3 nucleotides read TGTGCCAGCAGCCGGGGGGCGAGGACAGATACGCAGTATTTT. It codes for CASSRGARTDTQYF.